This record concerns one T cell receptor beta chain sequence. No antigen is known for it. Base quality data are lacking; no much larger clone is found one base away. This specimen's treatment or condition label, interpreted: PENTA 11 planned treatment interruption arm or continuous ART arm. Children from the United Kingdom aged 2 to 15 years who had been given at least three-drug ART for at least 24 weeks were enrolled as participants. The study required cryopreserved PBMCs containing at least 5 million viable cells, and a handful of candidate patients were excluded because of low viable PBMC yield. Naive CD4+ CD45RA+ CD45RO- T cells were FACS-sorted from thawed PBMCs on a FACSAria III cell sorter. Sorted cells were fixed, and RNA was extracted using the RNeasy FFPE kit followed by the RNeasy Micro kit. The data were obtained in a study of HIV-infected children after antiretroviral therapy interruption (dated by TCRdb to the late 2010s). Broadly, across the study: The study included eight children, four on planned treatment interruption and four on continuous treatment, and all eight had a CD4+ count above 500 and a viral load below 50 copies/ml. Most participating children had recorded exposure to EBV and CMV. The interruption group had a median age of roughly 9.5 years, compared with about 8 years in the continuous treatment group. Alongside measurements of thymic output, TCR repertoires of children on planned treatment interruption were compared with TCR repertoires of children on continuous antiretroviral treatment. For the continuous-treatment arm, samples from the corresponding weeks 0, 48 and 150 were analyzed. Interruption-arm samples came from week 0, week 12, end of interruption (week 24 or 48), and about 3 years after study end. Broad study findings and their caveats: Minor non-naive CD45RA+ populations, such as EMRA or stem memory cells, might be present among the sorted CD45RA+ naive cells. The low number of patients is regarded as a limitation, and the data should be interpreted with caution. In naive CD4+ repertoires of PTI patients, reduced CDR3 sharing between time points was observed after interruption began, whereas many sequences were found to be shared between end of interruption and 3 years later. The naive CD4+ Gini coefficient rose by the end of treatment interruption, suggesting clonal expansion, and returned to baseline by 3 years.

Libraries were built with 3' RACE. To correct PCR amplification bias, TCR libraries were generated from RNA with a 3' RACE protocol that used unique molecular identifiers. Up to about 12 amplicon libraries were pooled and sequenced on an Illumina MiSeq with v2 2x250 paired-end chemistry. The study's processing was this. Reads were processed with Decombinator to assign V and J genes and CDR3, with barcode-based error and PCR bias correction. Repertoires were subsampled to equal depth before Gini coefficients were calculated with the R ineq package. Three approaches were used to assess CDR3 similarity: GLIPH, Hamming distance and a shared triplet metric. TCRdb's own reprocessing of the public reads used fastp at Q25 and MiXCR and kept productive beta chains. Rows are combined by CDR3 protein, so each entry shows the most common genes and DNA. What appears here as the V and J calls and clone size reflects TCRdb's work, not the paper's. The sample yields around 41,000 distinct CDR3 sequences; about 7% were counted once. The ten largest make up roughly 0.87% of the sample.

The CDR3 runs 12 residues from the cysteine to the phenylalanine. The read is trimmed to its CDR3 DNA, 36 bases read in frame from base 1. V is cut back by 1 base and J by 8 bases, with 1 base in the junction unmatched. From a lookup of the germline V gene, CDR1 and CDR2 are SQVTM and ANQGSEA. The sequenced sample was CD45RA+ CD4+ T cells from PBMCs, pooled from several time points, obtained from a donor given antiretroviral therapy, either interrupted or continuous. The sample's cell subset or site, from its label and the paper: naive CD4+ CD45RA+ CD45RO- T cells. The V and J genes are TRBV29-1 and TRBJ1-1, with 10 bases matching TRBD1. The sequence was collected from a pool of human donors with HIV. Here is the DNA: TGCAGCGTTGAAGGACAGGGGGCGGAAGCTTTCTTT. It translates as CSVEGQGAEAFF.